This T cell receptor beta chain was captured by sequencing in a study of shared clonotypes between healthy human individuals. Partitioning of CD4+ cells yielded a CD45RA+ naive subset and a CD45RA-negative memory subset. In germline, CDR1 is LNHDA, CDR2 SQIVND (reference sequence). V gave up 9 bases and J gave up 0 bases, with 12 bases separating them. The CDR3 is 14 amino acids. Evenly divided among several immunoSEQ plates was the genomic DNA of each subset. Assay: immunoSEQ multiplex PCR; the TCRdb copy retains only in-frame clones and omits some. The data show approximately 1,500,000 clones, 98% seen once. On this clone itself: Its antigen is unknown.

Study-wide results and caveats: Compared with memory subsets, naive subsets generally had larger estimated richness. What rarefaction showed was incomplete sorted-subset sequencing despite large depth.

The TCR originated in a man aged 25 to 45 in good health. What was sequenced was naive CD4+ T cells sorted from blood. Subset noted: CD45RA+ positively selected. V is TRBV19 and J is TRBJ1-3; the D is unclear. The CDR3 coding sequence is TGTGCCAGCCTACCACGGAACTCTGGAAACACCATATATTTT. As protein: CASLPRNSGNTIYF.